This paragraph covers one T cell receptor (beta chain) sequence. What it recognizes is unknown. The sample is drawn from a study of circulating and synovial CD4+ cells in juvenile arthritis. TCRdb's table, derived via immunoSEQ multiplex PCR, lists solely in-frame clones and lacks some. In the table there are about 1,800 clones, around 90% of which are singletons. The CDR3 is 17 residues long. The V gene's germline CDR1 is MNHNS and CDR2 SASEGT. The V gene end was trimmed by 4 bases and the J gene end by 3 bases; junction bases not matched to a gene: 2. Study results and caveats: Some such blood samples were as oligoclonal as synovium. Traditional Vbeta family usage analysis missed the pathogenic-like versus bulk difference.

The sample consisted of HLA-DR+ CD4+ T cells from blood. Regarding subset: circulating pathogenic-like lymphocytes, sorted as HLA-DR+CD14-CD3+CD4+CD25low/- blood T cells. This sequence joins TRBV6-1 and TRBJ2-2; TRBD2 aligns across 16 bases. This clonotype was obtained from a human patient with juvenile idiopathic arthritis. Some clones in this sample may be carry-over from other donors' samples. The CDR3 region is CASSAGLAGGYTGELFF. DNA for the CDR3: TGTGCCAGCAGTGCGGGACTAGCGGGGGGGTACACCGGGGAGCTGTTTTTT.